This T cell receptor (beta chain) was identified in a study of cytomegalovirus exposure and HLA in healthy donors. Trimming shortened V by 4 bases and J by 5 bases, and 18 bases separated the two germline ends. The CDR3 loop spans 16 amino acids. Looked up from germline, CDR1 is SGHRS and CDR2 is YFSETQ. Use of 60 Vbeta and 13 Jbeta primers characterized the PCR. Clones were read by immunoSEQ multiplex PCR, and TCRdb kept only the in-frame ones, dropping some. Here the sample spans around 150,000 clones, about 88% being singletons. Study outcomes and limitations: Later, an analysis found that common viral pathogens appeared to be linked with several of the most significant clusters. Later analysis identified a missense DCLRE1C variant that was linked to TCR beta V- and J-gene trimming. What TCR beta sequences reportedly achieved was accurate prediction of HLA-A and HLA-B alleles in most subjects.

As concerns this clone: Its antigen is currently unknown.

The TCR comes from a young man in good health and CMV-seropositive. The chain has TRBV5-1 and TRBJ1-4; D is possibly TRBD1 (6 bases). What was sequenced was PBMCs. CDR3 residues: CASSQQAAGANEKLFF. The CDR3 DNA follows: TGCGCCAGCAGCCAACAGGCCGCAGGGGCAAATGAAAAACTGTTTTTT.